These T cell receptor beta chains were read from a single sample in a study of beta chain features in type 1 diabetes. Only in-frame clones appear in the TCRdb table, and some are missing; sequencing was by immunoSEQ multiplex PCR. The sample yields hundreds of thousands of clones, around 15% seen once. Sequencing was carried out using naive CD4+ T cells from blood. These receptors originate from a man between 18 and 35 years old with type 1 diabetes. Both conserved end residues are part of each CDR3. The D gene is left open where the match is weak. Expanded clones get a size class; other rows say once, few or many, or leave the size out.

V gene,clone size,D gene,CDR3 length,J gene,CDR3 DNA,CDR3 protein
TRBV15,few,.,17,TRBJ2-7,TGTGCCACCAGCAGAGAGGCTGGGACGGCATTGGGCTACGAGCAGTACTTC,CATSREAGTALGYEQYF
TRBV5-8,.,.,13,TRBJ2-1,TGTGCCAGCAAGGGAGGAGCCTACAATGAGCAGTTCTTC,CASKGGAYNEQFF
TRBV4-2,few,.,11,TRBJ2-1,TGTGCCAGCAGCCAAGAGCGGGAGCAGTTCTTC,CASSQEREQFF
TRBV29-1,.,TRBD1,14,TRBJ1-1,TGCAGCGTTGTAGTATCGGACAGGGCCACTGAAGCTTTCTTT,CSVVVSDRATEAFF
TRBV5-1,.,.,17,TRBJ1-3,TGCGCCAGCAGCTTGGGGCTCCCCTCAGGGGCGAGTGGTCCCATATATTTT,CASSLGLPSGASGPIYF
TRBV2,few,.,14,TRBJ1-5,TGTGCCAGCAGCCTTGATTATAGCAATCAGCCCCAGCATTTT,CASSLDYSNQPQHF
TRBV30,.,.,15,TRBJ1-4,TGTGCCTGGAGTCCCCACTGGTCAGTGAGGGAAAAACTGTTTTTT,CAWSPHWSVREKLFF
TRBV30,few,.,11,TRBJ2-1,TGTGCCCGAGGCGCGTACAATGAGCAGTTCTTC,CARGAYNEQFF
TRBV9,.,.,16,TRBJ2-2,TGTGCCAGCAGCGCGCTAGGGACTCAGGCTGGTGGGGAGCTGTTTTTT,CASSALGTQAGGELFF
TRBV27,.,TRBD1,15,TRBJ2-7,TGTGCCAGCAGTTTAGTTGAAGGGGGCATCGCCGAGCAGTACTTC,CASSLVEGGIAEQYF
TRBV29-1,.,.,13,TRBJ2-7,TGCAGCGTTAGGCCCCAGAACTCCTACGAGCAGTACTTC,CSVRPQNSYEQYF
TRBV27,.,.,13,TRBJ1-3,TGTGCCAGCAGTTTAAACAGGGGAAACACCATATATTTT,CASSLNRGNTIYF
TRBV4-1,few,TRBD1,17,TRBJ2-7,TGCGCCAGCAGCCATCCCACAGGGGTCCAAGTCGGCTACGAGCAGTACTTC,CASSHPTGVQVGYEQYF
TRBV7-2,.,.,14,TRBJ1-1,TGTGCCAGCAGCTCTCGGAAGGGGGACACTGAAGCTTTCTTT,CASSSRKGDTEAFF
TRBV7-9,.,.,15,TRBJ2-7,TGTGCCAGCAGCTTAGGGGTAGGATCGACCTACGAGCAGTACTTC,CASSLGVGSTYEQYF
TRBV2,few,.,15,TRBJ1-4,TGTGCCAGCAGGCGCGAGAGGGTGGCTAATGAAAAACTGTTTTTT,CASRRERVANEKLFF
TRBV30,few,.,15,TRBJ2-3,TGTGCCTGGAGTCCGGACTTAGCCCGCACAGATACGCAGTATTTT,CAWSPDLARTDTQYF
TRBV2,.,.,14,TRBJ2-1,TGTGCCAGCAGTGACAGGGGGGGGTACAATGAGCAGTTCTTC,CASSDRGGYNEQFF
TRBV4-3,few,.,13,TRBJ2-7,TGCGCCAGCAGCCAAGTCGGTGGATACGAGCAGTACTTC,CASSQVGGYEQYF
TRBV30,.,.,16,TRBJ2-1,TGTGCCTGGAGTGTACTCCCCTTTGCATCCTACAATGAGCAGTTCTTC,CAWSVLPFASYNEQFF
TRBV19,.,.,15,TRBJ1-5,TGTGCCAGTAGTATAAGGGGGGCTTACTATCAGCCCCAGCATTTT,CASSIRGAYYQPQHF
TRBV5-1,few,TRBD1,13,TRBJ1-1,TGCGCCAGCAGCCGTGACAGGGAATATGAAGCTTTCTTT,CASSRDREYEAFF
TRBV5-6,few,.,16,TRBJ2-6,TGTGCCAGCAGCTTGGTGCCCCCCCAGGGGGCCAACGTCCTGACTTTC,CASSLVPPQGANVLTF
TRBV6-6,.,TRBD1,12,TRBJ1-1,TGTGCCAGCAGTCAGGACAGGGTGAAGGCTTTCTTT,CASSQDRVKAFF
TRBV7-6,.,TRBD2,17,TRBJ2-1,TGTGCCAGCAGCTTAGGACTAGCGGGGGGAACATACAATGAGCAGTTCTTC,CASSLGLAGGTYNEQFF
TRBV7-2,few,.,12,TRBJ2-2,TGTGCCAGCAGCCCGTGGTCCGGGGAGCTGTTTTTT,CASSPWSGELFF